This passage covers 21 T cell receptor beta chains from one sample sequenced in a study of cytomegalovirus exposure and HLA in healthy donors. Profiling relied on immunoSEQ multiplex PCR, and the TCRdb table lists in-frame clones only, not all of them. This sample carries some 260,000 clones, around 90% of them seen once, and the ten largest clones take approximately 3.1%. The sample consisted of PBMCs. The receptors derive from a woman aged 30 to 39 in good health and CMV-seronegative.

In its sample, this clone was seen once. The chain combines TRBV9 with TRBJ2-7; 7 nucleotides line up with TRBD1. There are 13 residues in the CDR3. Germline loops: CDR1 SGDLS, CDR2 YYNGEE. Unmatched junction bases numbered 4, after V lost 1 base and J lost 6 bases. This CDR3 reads CASSVTGVSEQYF. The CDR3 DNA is TGTGCCAGCAGCGTAACAGGGGTCTCCGAGCAGTACTTC. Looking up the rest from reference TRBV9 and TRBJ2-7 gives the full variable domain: DSGVTQTPKHLITATGQRVTLRCSPRSGDLSVYWYQQSLDQGLQFLIQYYNGEERAKGNILERFSAQQFPDLHSELNLSSLELGDSALYFCASSVTGVSEQYFGPGTRLTVT.

The CDR3 loop is CASSPLLLASSSYEQYF. CDR3 DNA sequence: TGCGCCAGCAGCCCACTCCTTCTAGCGTCCAGCTCCTACGAGCAGTACTTC. The chain carries TRBV4-1 and TRBJ2-7; D is perhaps TRBD2 (6 bases). Germline V CDR1 and CDR2: MGHRA, YSYEKL. The CDR3 spans 17 residues. V lost 4 bases and J 0 bases, leaving 19 bases between the germline ends.

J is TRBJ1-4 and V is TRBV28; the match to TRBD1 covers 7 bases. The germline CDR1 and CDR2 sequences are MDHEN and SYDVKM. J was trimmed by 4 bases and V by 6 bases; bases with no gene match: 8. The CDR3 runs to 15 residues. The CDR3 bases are TGTGCCAGCAGCTACCGGGACAGCAATAATGAAAAACTGTTTTTT. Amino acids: CASSYRDSNNEKLFF.

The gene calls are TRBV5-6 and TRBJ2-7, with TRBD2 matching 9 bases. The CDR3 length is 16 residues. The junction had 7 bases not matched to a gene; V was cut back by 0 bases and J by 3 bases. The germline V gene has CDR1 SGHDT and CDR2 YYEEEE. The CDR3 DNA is TGTGCCAGCAGCTTGGGAACCGGGACTAGCAGCTACGAGCAGTACTTC. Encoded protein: CASSLGTGTSSYEQYF. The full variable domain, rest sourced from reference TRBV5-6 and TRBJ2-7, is DAGVTQSPTHLIKTRGQQVTLRCSPKSGHDTVSWYQQALGQGPQFIFQYYEEEERQRGNFPDRFSGHQFPNYSSELNVNALLLGDSALYLCASSLGTGTSSYEQYFGPGTRLTVT.

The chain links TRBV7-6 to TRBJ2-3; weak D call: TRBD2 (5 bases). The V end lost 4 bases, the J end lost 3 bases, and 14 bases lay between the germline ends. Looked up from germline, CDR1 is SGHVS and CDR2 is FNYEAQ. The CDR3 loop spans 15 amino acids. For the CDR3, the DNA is TGTGCCAGCAGCTCGAACGAGGGCCCAACAGATACGCAGTATTTT. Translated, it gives CASSSNEGPTDTQYF. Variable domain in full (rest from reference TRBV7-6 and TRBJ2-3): GAGVSQSPRYKVTKRGQDVALRCDPISGHVSLYWYRQALGQGPEFLTYFNYEAQQDKSGLPNDRFSAERPEGSISTLTIQRTEQRDSAMYRCASSSNEGPTDTQYFGPGTRLTVL.

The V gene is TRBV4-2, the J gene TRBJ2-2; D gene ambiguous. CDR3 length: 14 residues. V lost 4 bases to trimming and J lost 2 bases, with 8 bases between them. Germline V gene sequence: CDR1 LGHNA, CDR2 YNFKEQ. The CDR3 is CASSLYGNTGELFF. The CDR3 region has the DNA TGTGCCAGCAGCCTCTACGGTAACACCGGGGAGCTGTTTTTT.

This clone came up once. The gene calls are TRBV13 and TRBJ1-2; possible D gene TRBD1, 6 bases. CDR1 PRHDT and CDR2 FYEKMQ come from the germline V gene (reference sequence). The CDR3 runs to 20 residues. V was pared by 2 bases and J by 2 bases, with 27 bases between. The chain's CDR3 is CASSLSLGDVKPGQNYGYTF. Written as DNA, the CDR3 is TGTGCCAGCAGCTTATCCCTGGGCGACGTTAAACCGGGACAAAACTATGGCTACACCTTC.

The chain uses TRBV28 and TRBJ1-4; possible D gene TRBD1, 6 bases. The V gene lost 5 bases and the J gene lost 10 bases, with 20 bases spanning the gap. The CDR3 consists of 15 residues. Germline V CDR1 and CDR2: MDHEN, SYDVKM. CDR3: CASSQQGGARGKLFF. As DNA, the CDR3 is TGTGCCAGCAGTCAACAAGGGGGGGCTAGGGGAAAACTGTTTTTT.

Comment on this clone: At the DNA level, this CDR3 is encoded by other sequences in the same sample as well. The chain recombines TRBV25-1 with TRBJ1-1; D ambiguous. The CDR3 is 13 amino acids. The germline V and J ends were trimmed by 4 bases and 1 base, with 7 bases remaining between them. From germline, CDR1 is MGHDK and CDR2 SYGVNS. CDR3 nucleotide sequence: TGTGCCAGCAGTGCTACAGCGAACACTGAAGCTTTCTTT. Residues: CASSATANTEAFF.

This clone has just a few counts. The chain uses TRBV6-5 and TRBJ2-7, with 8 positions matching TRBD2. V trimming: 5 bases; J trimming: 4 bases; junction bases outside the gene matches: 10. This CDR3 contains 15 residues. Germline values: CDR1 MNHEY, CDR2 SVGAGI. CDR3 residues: CASSLTRGGLYEQYF. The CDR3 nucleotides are TGTGCCAGCAGTCTTACCCGGGGGGGGCTTTACGAGCAGTACTTC.

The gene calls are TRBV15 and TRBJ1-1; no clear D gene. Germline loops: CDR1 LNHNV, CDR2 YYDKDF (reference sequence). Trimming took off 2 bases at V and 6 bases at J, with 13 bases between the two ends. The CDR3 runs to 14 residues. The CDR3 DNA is TGTGCCACCAGCAGACGGGGTGGGAATGCTGAAGCTTTCTTT. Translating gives CATSRRGGNAEAFF.

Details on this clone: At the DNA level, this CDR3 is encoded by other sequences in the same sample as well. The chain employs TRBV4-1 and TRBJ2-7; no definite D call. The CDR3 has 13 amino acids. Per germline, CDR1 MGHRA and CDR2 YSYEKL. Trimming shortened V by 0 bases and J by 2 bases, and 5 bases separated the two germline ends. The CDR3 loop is CASSQDWAYEQYF. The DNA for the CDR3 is TGCGCCAGCAGCCAAGATTGGGCCTACGAGCAGTACTTC.

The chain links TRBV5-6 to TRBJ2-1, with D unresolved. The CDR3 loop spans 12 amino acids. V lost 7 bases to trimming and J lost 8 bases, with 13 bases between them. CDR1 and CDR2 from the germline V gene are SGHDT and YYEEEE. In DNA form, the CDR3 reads TGTGCCAGCTGCATTAGTGTGGATGAGCAGTTCTTC. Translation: CASCISVDEQFF.

CDR3 sequence reads: CASGLAGGIHNEQFF. CDR3 nucleotides: TGTGCCAGCGGACTAGCGGGAGGGATCCACAATGAGCAGTTCTTC. The chain has TRBV27 and TRBJ2-1; 15 nucleotides align to TRBD2. The germline gives CDR1 MNHEY, CDR2 SMNVEV (reference sequence). This CDR3 region has 15 residues. V shed 8 bases and J 5 bases; nucleotides not matched to a gene: 4.

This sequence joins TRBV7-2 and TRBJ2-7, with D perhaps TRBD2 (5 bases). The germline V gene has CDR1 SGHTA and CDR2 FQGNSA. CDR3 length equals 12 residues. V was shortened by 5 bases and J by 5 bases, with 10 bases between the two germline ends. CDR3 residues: CASSELEHEQYF. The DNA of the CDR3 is TGTGCCAGCAGCGAACTAGAGCACGAGCAGTACTTC.

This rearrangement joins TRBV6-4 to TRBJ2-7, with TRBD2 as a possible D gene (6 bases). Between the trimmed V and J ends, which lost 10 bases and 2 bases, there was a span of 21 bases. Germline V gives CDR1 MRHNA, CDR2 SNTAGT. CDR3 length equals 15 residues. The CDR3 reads CATISRGQGAYEQYF. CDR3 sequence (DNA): TGTGCCACCATATCGCGGGGCCAGGGCGCCTACGAGCAGTACTTC.

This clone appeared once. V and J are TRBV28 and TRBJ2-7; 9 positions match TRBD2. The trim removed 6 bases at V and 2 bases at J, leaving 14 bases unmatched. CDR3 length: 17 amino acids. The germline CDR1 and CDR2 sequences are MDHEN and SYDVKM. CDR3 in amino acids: CASSPGLAPRPPYEQYF. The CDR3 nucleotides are TGTGCCAGCAGCCCGGGACTAGCTCCCCGTCCCCCCTACGAGCAGTACTTC.

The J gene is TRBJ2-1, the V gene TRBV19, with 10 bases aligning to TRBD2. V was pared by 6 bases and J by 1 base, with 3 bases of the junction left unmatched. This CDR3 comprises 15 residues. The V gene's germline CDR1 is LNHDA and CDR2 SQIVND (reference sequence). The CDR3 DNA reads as TGTGCCAGTAGCTTAGCGGGAGGATCCTACAATGAGCAGTTCTTC. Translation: CASSLAGGSYNEQFF.

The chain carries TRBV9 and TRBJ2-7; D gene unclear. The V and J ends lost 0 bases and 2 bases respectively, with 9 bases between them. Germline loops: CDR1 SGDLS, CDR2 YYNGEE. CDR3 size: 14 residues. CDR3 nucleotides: TGTGCCAGCAGCGTAGCTCCACTCCCCTACGAGCAGTACTTC. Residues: CASSVAPLPYEQYF.

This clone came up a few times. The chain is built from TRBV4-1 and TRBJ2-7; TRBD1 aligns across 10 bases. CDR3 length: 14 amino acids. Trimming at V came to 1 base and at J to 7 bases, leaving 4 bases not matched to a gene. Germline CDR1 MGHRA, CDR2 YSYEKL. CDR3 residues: CASSQGDRGFEQYF. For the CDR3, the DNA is TGCGCCAGCAGCCAAGGGGACAGGGGTTTTGAGCAGTACTTC.

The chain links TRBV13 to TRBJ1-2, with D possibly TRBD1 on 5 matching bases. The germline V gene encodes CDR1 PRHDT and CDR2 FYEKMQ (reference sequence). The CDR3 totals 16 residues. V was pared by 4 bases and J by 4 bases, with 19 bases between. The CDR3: CASSSGTMTLSYGYTF. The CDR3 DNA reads TGTGCCAGCAGCTCCGGGACGATGACACTCTCCTATGGCTACACCTTC.